These 30 T cell receptor beta chains originate from one sample sequenced in a study of blood T cell repertoires in COVID-19 (dated by TCRdb to 2019 to 2021). Library prep was done by the immunoSEQ multiplex PCR assay. The clones in this table, taken by TCRdb from immuneACCESS, are in-frame only. Not every clone is retained; where verified, under half of the shortfall comes from an unresolved V gene, and the cause of the rest is unknown. The sample profile shows 130,000 to 150,000 clones; approximately 91% of them were found once. The biggest ten clones account for 2% to 2.5% of the sample. Specimen: peripheral blood. The receptors derive from a human donor in a cohort sampled during active COVID-19.

This clone was found a few times. CDR3 DNA sequence: TGTGCCACCAGTGATTTACGACAGGGGAGCTATGGCTACACCTTC. Translation gives CATSDLRQGSYGYTF. The chain has TRBV24-1 and TRBJ1-2, with 8 bases lining up with TRBD1. The CDR3 covers 15 residues. CDR1 and CDR2 from the germline V gene are KGHDR and SFDVKD. The V and J ends lost 1 base and 4 bases, in that order; junction bases with no gene match: 4.

The rearrangement links TRBV9 to TRBJ2-5; 9 nucleotides align to TRBD1. Germline loops: CDR1 SGDLS, CDR2 YYNGEE. The CDR3 runs to 14 residues. J gave up 4 bases and V 1 base, and 2 bases lay outside the gene matches. The CDR3 DNA reads as TGTGCCAGCAGCGTAAGACAGGGGGGAGAGACCCAGTACTTC. It is translated as CASSVRQGGETQYF.

This chain links TRBV4-3 with TRBJ2-1; D may be TRBD2 (6 bases). The CDR3 is 15 residues long. Germline V gene data show CDR1 as LGHNA and CDR2 as YSLEER. Trimming cost V 1 base and J 8 bases, with 15 bases left between them. The CDR3, as DNA: TGCGCCAGCAGCCAAGTACGGCGCGGGACGCATGAGCAGTTCTTC. This translates into CASSQVRRGTHEQFF.

The V and J genes are TRBV10-3 and TRBJ2-7; 9 bases line up with TRBD1. Losses at the gene ends were 1 base for V and 7 bases for J; bases not matched to a gene: 8. The CDR3 extends over 15 amino acids. The V gene's germline CDR1 is ENHRY and CDR2 SYGVKD. The DNA of the CDR3 is TGTGCCATCAGTGAGTATGGGACAGGGTTTCGAGAGCAGTACTTC. Its translation is CAISEYGTGFREQYF.

The gene calls are TRBV5-6 and TRBJ2-5; D gene unclear. V lost 6 bases to trimming and J lost 1 base, with 10 bases between them. The CDR3 has 13 amino acids. CDR1 and CDR2 (germline): SGHDT, YYEEEE. CDR3 sequence reads: CASILSGQETQYF. The CDR3 bases are TGTGCCAGCATCCTGTCGGGCCAAGAGACCCAGTACTTC.

The chain combines TRBV5-4 with TRBJ2-3; 9 bases are a match to TRBD2. J was trimmed by 5 bases and V by 4 bases; bases with no gene match: 5. The CDR3 has 14 amino acids. Looked up from germline, CDR1 is SGHNT and CDR2 is YYREEE (reference sequence). The CDR3 DNA sequence: TGTGCCAGCAGCCTGGTTAGCGGGAGAGATACGCAGTATTTT. It translates to CASSLVSGRDTQYF.

This chain links TRBV28 with TRBJ1-3; D may be TRBD1 (5 bases). From germline, CDR1 is MDHEN and CDR2 SYDVKM. The CDR3 has 16 residues. Trimming removed 2 bases from V and 0 bases from J, with 11 bases in between. For the CDR3, the DNA is TGTGCCAGCAGTTTAAGGCAGGGTAGCTCTGGAAACACCATATATTTT. Translation: CASSLRQGSSGNTIYF.

This chain connects TRBV7-9 to TRBJ2-1; D possibly corresponds to TRBD2 (6 bases). CDR3 length: 15 amino acids. V lost 5 bases and J lost 2, with 13 bases in between. CDR1 and CDR2 from the germline V gene are SEHNR and FQNEAQ (reference sequence). The chain's CDR3 is CASSRQPGAYNEQFF. For the CDR3, the DNA is TGTGCCAGCAGCCGACAACCGGGGGCCTACAATGAGCAGTTCTTC. The full variable domain, in which reference TRBV7-9 and TRBJ2-1 provide the parts outside the CDR3, is DTGVSQNPRHKITKRGQNVTFRCDPISEHNRLYWYRQTLGQGPEFLTYFQNEAQLEKSRLLSDRFSAERPKGSFSTLEIQRTEQGDSAMYLCASSRQPGAYNEQFFGPGTRLTVL.

The chain is built from TRBV20-1 and TRBJ2-5, with 7 nucleotides matching TRBD2. The germline gives CDR1 DFQATT, CDR2 SNEGSKA (reference sequence). J gave up 0 bases and V 3 bases, and 7 bases lay outside the gene matches. CDR3 length: 15 residues. CDR3 in DNA: TGCAGTGCTAGTAGTAGCGGGCGGTACCAAGAGACCCAGTACTTC. It yields the protein CSASSSGRYQETQYF.

This chain uses TRBV10-3 with TRBJ2-1; 7 positions match TRBD2. Losses at the gene ends were 6 bases for V and 3 bases for J; bases not matched to a gene: 8. The length of the CDR3 is 15 residues. CDR1 and CDR2 from the germline V gene are ENHRY and SYGVKD. The CDR3, as DNA: TGTGCCATCAGGGGAGGGGCAATGGACTACAATGAGCAGTTCTTC. Its translation: CAIRGGAMDYNEQFF.

The chain uses TRBV15 and TRBJ2-7; TRBD1 agrees at 8 bases. Looked up from germline, CDR1 is LNHNV and CDR2 is YYDKDF (reference sequence). Germline trimming cut 3 bases from V and 2 bases from J; bases unmatched to any gene: 3. The length of the CDR3 is 14 residues. DNA for the CDR3: TGTGCCACCAGCAGGGACAGGGCCACCTACGAGCAGTACTTC. It yields the protein CATSRDRATYEQYF. Full variable domain (missing parts from reference TRBV15 and TRBJ2-7): DAMVIQNPRYQVTQFGKPVTLSCSQTLNHNVMYWYQQKSSQAPKLLFHYYDKDFNNEADTPDNFQSRRPNTSFCFLDIRSPGLGDTAMYLCATSRDRATYEQYFGPGTRLTVT.

V usage is TRBV6-4 and J usage is TRBJ1-2; D is ambiguous. V lost 2 bases and J 8 bases, leaving 12 bases between the germline ends. The CDR3 contains 13 residues. The V gene's germline CDR1 is MRHNA and CDR2 SNTAGT. CDR3 sequence (DNA): TGTGCCAGCAGTGACGAGGGAATCGCAGGCTACACCTTC. This codes for CASSDEGIAGYTF.

The V call is TRBV28, the J call TRBJ2-5; TRBD1 agrees at 12 bases. Germline V gene sequence: CDR1 MDHEN, CDR2 SYDVKM. J lost 3 bases, V lost 8 bases, and 10 bases had no gene match. The CDR3 spans 16 residues. The CDR3 DNA follows: TGTGCCAGCTCGAACCCCGGGACAGGGGGCAAAGAGACCCAGTACTTC. Amino acids: CASSNPGTGGKETQYF.

This clone was seen only once. This chain joins TRBV7-9 and TRBJ1-1; no clear D gene. The V and J ends lost 1 base and 6 bases respectively, with 9 bases between them. The CDR3 has 13 amino acids. Germline CDR1 is SEHNR and CDR2 is FQNEAQ (reference sequence). The CDR3 reads CASSLGHSSEAFF. CDR3 bases: TGTGCCAGCAGCTTAGGGCATTCCTCTGAAGCTTTCTTT.

This clone was observed once. The chain carries TRBV5-1 and TRBJ2-3; 11 bases agree with TRBD1. CDR3 length equals 16 residues. Losses at the gene ends were 4 bases for V and 4 bases for J; bases not matched to a gene: 8. Germline-derived CDR1 and CDR2 are SGHRS and YFSETQ. Written as DNA, the CDR3 is TGCGCCAGCAGCAAGGGGACAGGGGGTTGGTCAGATACGCAGTATTTT. It specifies CASSKGTGGWSDTQYF. Looking up the rest from reference TRBV5-1 and TRBJ2-3 gives the full variable domain: KAGVTQTPRYLIKTRGQQVTLSCSPISGHRSVSWYQQTPGQGLQFLFEYFSETQRNKGNFPGRFSGRQFSNSRSEMNVSTLELGDSALYLCASSKGTGGWSDTQYFGPGTRLTVL.

V is TRBV9 and J is TRBJ2-7, with 9 positions matching TRBD1. Germline CDR1 is SGDLS and CDR2 is YYNGEE. This CDR3 contains 14 residues. The V and J ends lost 0 bases and 2 bases, in that order; junction bases with no gene match: 0. The CDR3 sequence is CASSVGDRAYEQYF. The CDR3 DNA follows: TGTGCCAGCAGCGTAGGGGACAGGGCCTACGAGCAGTACTTC.

As to this clone: The sample contains more than one DNA sequence encoding this CDR3. The chain is built from TRBV18 and TRBJ1-2; D may be TRBD1 (6 bases). V lost 3 bases and J lost 3, with 11 bases in between. The CDR3 has 14 amino acids. Looked up from germline, CDR1 is KGHSH and CDR2 is LQKENI. The CDR3, as DNA: TGTGCCAGCTCACCGACAGGTGGTGACTATGGCTACACCTTC. As protein: CASSPTGGDYGYTF. The full variable domain, its missing parts supplied by reference TRBV18 and TRBJ1-2, is NAGVMQNPRHLVRRRGQEARLRCSPMKGHSHVYWYRQLPEEGLKFMVYLQKENIIDESGMPKERFSAEFPKEGPSILRIQQVVRGDSAAYFCASSPTGGDYGYTFGSGTRLTVV.

The V and J genes are TRBV28 and TRBJ2-5; D not resolved. Trimming cost V 3 bases and J 2 bases, with 10 bases left between them. Germline lookup yields CDR1 MDHEN and CDR2 SYDVKM. The CDR3 covers 14 residues. The DNA of the CDR3 is TGTGCCAGCAGTTTGCAGGCAATACAAGAGACCCAGTACTTC. Residues: CASSLQAIQETQYF. The full variable domain, its missing parts supplied by reference TRBV28 and TRBJ2-5, is DVKVTQSSRYLVKRTGEKVFLECVQDMDHENMFWYRQDPGLGLRLIYFSYDVKMKEKGDIPEGYSVSREKKERFSLILESASTNQTSMYLCASSLQAIQETQYFGPGTRLLVL.

The V gene is TRBV19, the J gene TRBJ1-2; D possibly corresponds to TRBD1 (5 bases). Between the trimmed V and J ends, which lost 5 bases and 4 bases, there was a span of 14 bases. Germline CDR1 LNHDA, CDR2 SQIVND (reference sequence). CDR3 length: 14 residues. The chain's CDR3 is CASSAGGVSYGYTF. The DNA for the CDR3 is TGTGCCAGTAGTGCCGGGGGTGTGAGCTATGGCTACACCTTC.

The chain is built from TRBV5-1 and TRBJ2-1; no clear D gene. Trimming pared 1 base from V and 0 bases from J, leaving 14 bases between. The germline CDR1 and CDR2 sequences are SGHRS and YFSETQ. This CDR3 is 17 amino acids long. CDR3 sequence: CASSLSNLLTSYNEQFF. CDR3 nucleotides: TGCGCCAGCAGCTTGAGCAACTTGCTCACCTCCTACAATGAGCAGTTCTTC.

The CDR3 nucleotides are TGCGCCAGCAGCCCGGGACTAGCGGGACGGCATTGGTATTTT. Amino acid sequence: CASSPGLAGRHWYF. The chain employs TRBV4-1 and TRBJ2-3; 13 bases fit TRBD2. V lost 4 bases and J lost 14; bases outside the gene matches: 9. CDR1 and CDR2 (germline): MGHRA, YSYEKL. This CDR3 is built from 14 residues.

CDR3 in DNA: TGTGCCAGCAGTTTTGACAGGAGCTCCTACGAGCAGTACTTC. Translated: CASSFDRSSYEQYF. This chain joins TRBV6-5 and TRBJ2-7; D perhaps matches TRBD1 (6 bases). Trimming pared 4 bases from V and 0 bases from J, leaving 10 bases between. Germline V gives CDR1 MNHEY, CDR2 SVGAGI. CDR3 size: 14 residues.

V and J are TRBV15 and TRBJ2-6; D might be TRBD2 (5 bases). V dropped 0 bases and J dropped 2 bases, with 8 bases sitting between them. In germline, CDR1 is LNHNV, CDR2 YYDKDF (reference sequence). The CDR3 runs 16 residues. The CDR3 sequence: CATSRELGAGANVLTF. CDR3 nucleotides: TGTGCCACCAGCAGAGAGCTGGGAGCTGGGGCCAACGTCCTGACTTTC.

The chain uses TRBV13 and TRBJ2-7, with D possibly being TRBD1 (6 bases). Germline assignment: CDR1 PRHDT and CDR2 FYEKMQ (reference sequence). The germline V and J ends were trimmed by 1 base and 6 bases, with 13 bases remaining between them. The CDR3 totals 14 residues. This chain's CDR3 is CASSLAGAPVEQYF. In DNA form, the CDR3 reads TGTGCCAGCAGCTTAGCAGGGGCGCCTGTCGAGCAGTACTTC.

CDR3 nucleotides: TGTGCCAGCAGCTTGGCCGGGACAGGGGGCTCGAATGAGCAGTTCTTC. Encoded protein: CASSLAGTGGSNEQFF. The chain recombines TRBV5-6 with TRBJ2-1, with 12 bases fitting TRBD1. This CDR3 comprises 16 residues. Germline CDR1 is SGHDT and CDR2 is YYEEEE. Trimming took 0 bases from V and 7 from J; bases not matched to a gene: 5.

The chain is built from TRBV4-3 and TRBJ1-6; D is undetermined. Between the trimmed V and J ends, which lost 2 bases and 0 bases, there was a span of 11 bases. The V gene's germline CDR1 is LGHNA and CDR2 YSLEER. This CDR3 spans 17 amino acids. In nucleotides, the CDR3 is TGCGCCAGCAGCCAAAACACCATGTCCTCCTATAATTCACCCCTCCACTTT. This codes for CASSQNTMSSYNSPLHF.

The V call is TRBV12-3 or TRBV12-4, the J call TRBJ2-5; TRBD1 aligns across 7 bases. This CDR3 is built from 13 residues. J gave up 5 bases and V 3 bases, and 3 bases lay outside the gene matches. The CDR3 reads CASSFGTAETQYF. DNA for the CDR3: TGTGCCAGCAGTTTTGGGACAGCCGAGACCCAGTACTTC.

This chain links TRBV7-2 with TRBJ2-1; D unresolved. Trimming cost V 1 base and J 5 bases, with 12 bases left between them. Germline lookup yields CDR1 SGHTA and CDR2 FQGNSA. The CDR3 sequence is 15 residues long. CDR3 loop: CASSLVSARHNEQFF. Here the CDR3 DNA reads TGTGCCAGCAGCTTAGTTTCGGCTAGGCACAATGAGCAGTTCTTC.

This rearrangement joins TRBV2 to TRBJ2-5; 12 positions match TRBD2. The V segment lost 4 bases and the J segment 4 bases; nucleotides outside the gene matches: 13. This CDR3 spans 18 amino acids. Germline CDR1 reads SNHLY; CDR2 reads FYNNEI. CDR3: CASSATGTSGFIPETQYF. The DNA for the CDR3 is TGTGCCAGCAGTGCCACCGGGACTAGCGGGTTTATCCCAGAGACCCAGTACTTC.

The sample holds one count of this clone. Here the CDR3 DNA reads TGTGCCAGCAGTTACGTCCTAGGGGGCGTCGACAATCAGCCCCAGCATTTT. Its translation is CASSYVLGGVDNQPQHF. V usage is TRBV6-2 or TRBV6-3 and J usage is TRBJ1-5; 7 positions agree with TRBD1. Looked up from germline, CDR1 is MNHEY and CDR2 is SVGEGT. Trimming took 2 bases from V and 3 from J; bases not matched to a gene: 10. CDR3 size: 17 residues.